This is a list of T cell receptor beta chains from one sample in a study of response to subunit inactivated influenza vaccine. TCRdb passed the RT-PCR reads through MiXCR, listing each CDR3 protein once. The sample shows 450,000 to 600,000 distinct CDR3 sequences, more than 7% of them seen only once. The starting material was PBMCs from blood, obtained around 2 years after vaccination. All receptors derive from a man aged 50 to 75 who received an inactivated influenza vaccine. The CDR3 runs from the conserved cysteine through the conserved F or W. The order of the fields is D gene, J gene, clone size, V gene, CDR3 protein, CDR3 DNA. A D gene is named only where the DNA matches it firmly. The size of a clone is reported for some rows only, either as once, few or many, or as a class for expanded clones.

D gene: -; J gene: TRBJ2-7; clone size: many; V gene: TRBV15; CDR3 protein: CATSREGRGREQYF; CDR3 DNA: TGTGCCACCAGCAGAGAGGGCAGGGGACGGGAGCAGTACTTC
D gene: -; J gene: TRBJ2-7; clone size: few; V gene: TRBV20-1; CDR3 protein: CSARGPLSSYEQYF; CDR3 DNA: TGCAGTGCTAGGGGTCCCCTGAGCTCCTACGAGCAGTACTTC
D gene: -; J gene: TRBJ2-1; clone size: many; V gene: TRBV5-6; CDR3 protein: CASSLGIYNEQFF; CDR3 DNA: TGTGCCAGCAGCTTGGGGATCTACAATGAGCAGTTCTTC
D gene: TRBD1; J gene: TRBJ2-7; clone size: -; V gene: TRBV28; CDR3 protein: CASSLTGQGGYEQYF; CDR3 DNA: TGTGCCAGCAGTTTAACTGGACAGGGGGGGTACGAGCAGTACTTC
D gene: -; J gene: TRBJ2-3; clone size: few; V gene: TRBV5-1; CDR3 protein: CASSLIRGSPDTQYF; CDR3 DNA: TGCGCCAGCAGCTTGATCAGGGGTTCCCCAGATACGCAGTATTTT
D gene: -; J gene: TRBJ2-5; clone size: few; V gene: TRBV7-6; CDR3 protein: CASSLEGPPLRETQYF; CDR3 DNA: TGTGCCAGCAGCTTAGAGGGCCCGCCCCTCCGAGAGACCCAGTACTTC
D gene: TRBD1; J gene: TRBJ2-5; clone size: -; V gene: TRBV20-1; CDR3 protein: CSAQDRMGETQYF; CDR3 DNA: TGCAGTGCCCAGGACAGGATGGGGGAGACCCAGTACTTC
D gene: TRBD2; J gene: TRBJ2-1; clone size: many; V gene: TRBV2; CDR3 protein: CASRSSTSGSYNEQFF; CDR3 DNA: TGTGCCAGCAGAAGTTCCACTAGCGGGAGTTACAATGAGCAGTTCTTC
D gene: TRBD1; J gene: TRBJ2-7; clone size: few; V gene: TRBV12-3/TRBV12-4; CDR3 protein: CASSLMGGQGVREQYF; CDR3 DNA: TGTGCCAGCAGTCTGATGGGGGGACAGGGTGTTCGGGAGCAGTACTTC
D gene: TRBD2; J gene: TRBJ2-2; clone size: -; V gene: TRBV5-5; CDR3 protein: CASREAGKNTGELFF; CDR3 DNA: TGTGCCAGTCGAGAAGCGGGGAAGAACACCGGGGAGCTGTTTTTT
D gene: TRBD1; J gene: TRBJ1-2; clone size: -; V gene: TRBV7-9; CDR3 protein: CASTLTGEYGYTF; CDR3 DNA: TGTGCCAGCACCTTGACAGGGGAATACGGCTACACCTTC
D gene: -; J gene: TRBJ2-1; clone size: -; V gene: TRBV2; CDR3 protein: CARRSGKDNEQFF; CDR3 DNA: TGTGCCAGGAGGTCTGGGAAGGACAATGAGCAGTTCTTC
D gene: -; J gene: TRBJ1-2; clone size: few; V gene: TRBV20-1; CDR3 protein: CSADDRTNYGYTF; CDR3 DNA: TGCAGTGCAGATGACAGAACTAACTATGGCTACACCTTC
D gene: -; J gene: TRBJ1-6; clone size: many; V gene: TRBV3-1; CDR3 protein: CASRGNNSPLHF; CDR3 DNA: TGTGCCAGCAGAGGGAATAATTCACCCCTCCACTTT
D gene: -; J gene: TRBJ2-7; clone size: many; V gene: TRBV2; CDR3 protein: CASSAGEQYF; CDR3 DNA: TGTGCCAGCAGTGCGGGCGAGCAGTACTTC
D gene: TRBD2; J gene: TRBJ2-1; clone size: few; V gene: TRBV5-1; CDR3 protein: CASSLALAGVYEQFF; CDR3 DNA: TGCGCCAGCAGCTTGGCACTAGCGGGAGTGTATGAGCAGTTCTTC
D gene: TRBD1; J gene: TRBJ2-7; clone size: many; V gene: TRBV3-1; CDR3 protein: CASSQAGTATYEQYF; CDR3 DNA: TGTGCCAGCAGTCAAGCCGGGACAGCAACTTACGAGCAGTACTTC
D gene: -; J gene: TRBJ1-1; clone size: few; V gene: TRBV12-3/TRBV12-4; CDR3 protein: CASFLGAGRSEAFF; CDR3 DNA: TGTGCCAGCTTCCTTGGGGCAGGGCGATCTGAAGCTTTCTTT
D gene: -; J gene: TRBJ1-5; clone size: -; V gene: TRBV7-9; CDR3 protein: CASSSDRFNQPQHF; CDR3 DNA: TGTGCCAGCAGCTCCGACAGATTCAATCAGCCCCAGCATTTT
D gene: TRBD2; J gene: TRBJ2-2; clone size: few; V gene: TRBV30; CDR3 protein: CACNGAGGTGELFF; CDR3 DNA: TGTGCCTGCAATGGAGCGGGAGGAACCGGGGAGCTGTTTTTT
D gene: -; J gene: TRBJ2-3; clone size: -; V gene: TRBV18; CDR3 protein: CASSIGLTSTDTQYF; CDR3 DNA: TGTGCCAGCTCGATCGGGCTAACTAGCACAGATACGCAGTATTTT
D gene: TRBD1; J gene: TRBJ2-1; clone size: many; V gene: TRBV4-2; CDR3 protein: CASSQEKISPGTGGLNEQFF; CDR3 DNA: TGTGCCAGCAGCCAAGAAAAGATATCCCCCGGGACAGGGGGCCTCAATGAGCAGTTCTTC
D gene: -; J gene: TRBJ2-1; clone size: few; V gene: TRBV20-1; CDR3 protein: CSARGGLSRYNEQFF; CDR3 DNA: TGCAGTGCTAGGGGCGGACTCTCTAGGTACAATGAGCAGTTCTTC
D gene: -; J gene: TRBJ1-5; clone size: few; V gene: TRBV12-3/TRBV12-4; CDR3 protein: CASSLARGYQPQHF; CDR3 DNA: TGTGCCAGCAGTTTGGCGAGGGGATACCAGCCCCAGCATTTT
D gene: -; J gene: TRBJ1-1; clone size: many; V gene: TRBV6-2/TRBV6-3; CDR3 protein: CASSYGGRTEAFF; CDR3 DNA: TGTGCCAGCAGTTACGGGGGTCGGACTGAAGCTTTCTTT
D gene: TRBD1; J gene: TRBJ1-4; clone size: few; V gene: TRBV20-1; CDR3 protein: CSARDRMTGTGSEKLFF; CDR3 DNA: TGCAGTGCTAGAGATCGGATGACCGGGACAGGGAGTGAAAAACTGTTTTTT
D gene: -; J gene: TRBJ1-5; clone size: many; V gene: TRBV29-1; CDR3 protein: CSVGDFNQPQHF; CDR3 DNA: TGCAGCGTTGGGGACTTTAATCAGCCCCAGCATTTT
D gene: -; J gene: TRBJ1-2; clone size: -; V gene: TRBV10-3; CDR3 protein: CATKRGDYGYTF; CDR3 DNA: TGTGCCACAAAACGGGGGGACTATGGCTACACCTTC
D gene: -; J gene: TRBJ1-2; clone size: many; V gene: TRBV29-1; CDR3 protein: CSVEGPNNYGYTF; CDR3 DNA: TGCAGCGTTGAAGGGCCTAACAACTATGGCTACACCTTC
D gene: -; J gene: TRBJ1-2; clone size: -; V gene: TRBV29-1; CDR3 protein: CSVSPRLWVYGYTF; CDR3 DNA: TGCAGCGTTTCTCCACGTTTATGGGTCTATGGCTACACCTTC
D gene: TRBD2; J gene: TRBJ2-3; clone size: many; V gene: TRBV7-9; CDR3 protein: CASSFDPAGYTDTQYF; CDR3 DNA: TGTGCCAGCAGCTTTGACCCAGCGGGATACACAGATACGCAGTATTTT